This passage covers 13 T cell receptor beta chains from one sample sequenced in a study of cytomegalovirus exposure and HLA in healthy donors. PCR amplification relied on 60 Vbeta primers (plus 13 Jbeta primers). Using immunoSEQ multiplex PCR, the repertoire was profiled, and TCRdb retains in-frame clones only, with some absent. The sample holds around 140,000 clones; about four fifths are singletons and the top ten take around 4.3%. The sequenced material came from PBMCs. The origin of the receptors is a man in his forties in good health and CMV-seronegative.

This clone occurred a few times. This rearrangement joins TRBV5-3 to TRBJ2-1; maybe TRBD1 (5 bases). TRBV5-3 has ORF status, its function being uncertain. The CDR3 extends over 15 amino acids. V was clipped by 0 bases and J by 0 bases, with 7 bases between them. The DNA of the CDR3 is TGTGCCAGAAGCTTGGGGACATTCTCCTACAATGAGCAGTTCTTC. Encoded protein: CARSLGTFSYNEQFF.

V is TRBV11-2 and J is TRBJ2-2; D possibly corresponds to TRBD1 (6 bases). Between the trimmed V and J ends, which lost 5 bases and 4 bases, there was a span of 8 bases. Germline CDR1 and CDR2: SGHAT and FQNNGV. The CDR3 loop spans 13 amino acids. This CDR3 is CASSRQVTGELFF. CDR3 coding DNA: TGTGCCAGCAGCCGACAGGTCACCGGGGAGCTGTTTTTT.

The CDR3 region has the DNA TGTGCCAGCAGAGAGAGCGGGGGGGCCGATGAGCAGTTCTTC. Protein product: CASRESGGADEQFF. V usage is TRBV9 and J usage is TRBJ2-1; 10 bases are shared with TRBD2. Germline loops: CDR1 SGDLS, CDR2 YYNGEE. Unmatched junction bases numbered 7, after V lost 5 bases and J lost 8 bases. The length of the CDR3 is 14 residues.

The chain is built from TRBV11-2 and TRBJ2-3, with 11 bases fitting TRBD2. The germline V gene has CDR1 SGHAT and CDR2 FQNNGV. The V and J ends lost 5 bases and 6 bases, in that order; junction bases with no gene match: 7. The CDR3 totals 15 residues. CDR3 DNA: TGTGCCAGCAGCCCCACTAGCGGGGGTACGGATACGCAGTATTTT. This codes for CASSPTSGGTDTQYF.

This rearrangement joins TRBV19 to TRBJ1-5, with TRBD1 matching over 10 bases. The ends lost 6 bases at V and 3 bases at J; junction bases unmatched: 14. The CDR3 sequence is 18 residues long. Germline assignment: CDR1 LNHDA and CDR2 SQIVND (reference sequence). DNA of the CDR3: TGTGCCAGTAGCTTGGACAGGGGGTACGGCACACACAATCAGCCCCAGCATTTT. Protein sequence: CASSLDRGYGTHNQPQHF.

The chain employs TRBV4-2 and TRBJ1-1; no clear D. Germline V lookup: CDR1 LGHNA, CDR2 YNFKEQ. The CDR3 loop spans 16 amino acids. Deletions cut 0 bases from V and 1 base from J, with 12 bases between. CDR3: CASSQDIRQGNTEAFF. Here the CDR3 DNA reads TGTGCCAGCAGCCAAGATATACGACAAGGGAACACTGAAGCTTTCTTT.

This clone showed up just a few times. The chain has TRBV4-2 and TRBJ2-7; D call uncertain. The CDR3 sequence is 12 residues long. CDR1 is LGHNA and CDR2 is YNFKEQ in the germline V gene. The germline V and J ends were trimmed by 7 bases and 1 base, with 8 bases remaining between them. CDR3 sequence (DNA): TGTGCCAGCACAGGCAGTTCCTACGAGCAGTACTTC. The encoded protein is CASTGSSYEQYF.

For this clone: One junction end does not reproduce the germline sequence, and a read error may be involved. The same CDR3 can be traced to other DNA sequences in this sample. The chain has TRBV7-2 and TRBJ1-6; 8 nucleotides line up with TRBD1. The CDR3 contains 15 residues. Germline CDR1 is SGHTA and CDR2 is FQGNSA. The CDR3 loop reads CASKRQGSYNSPLHF. CDR3 nucleotide sequence: TGTGCCAGCAAGAGACAGGGGAGCTATAATTCCCCCCTCCACTTT.

This sequence joins TRBV28 and TRBJ2-1, with D tentatively TRBD2 (5 bases). The V gene lost 5 bases and the J gene lost 2 bases, with 13 bases spanning the gap. CDR3 length: 15 residues. Germline V lookup: CDR1 MDHEN, CDR2 SYDVKM. CDR3 sequence: CASSQNPGTYNEQFF. CDR3 coding DNA: TGTGCCAGCAGTCAAAATCCCGGGACCTACAATGAGCAGTTCTTC.

This sequence joins TRBV7-9 and TRBJ2-7; TRBD1 matches at 7 bases. The CDR3 is 16 residues long. CDR1 and CDR2 from the germline V gene are SEHNR and FQNEAQ (reference sequence). Trimming removed 5 bases from V and 2 bases from J; junction bases left unmatched: 12. This chain's CDR3 is CASSRSGQIDPYEQYF. The CDR3 DNA sequence: TGTGCCAGCAGCCGATCGGGACAGATTGATCCCTACGAGCAGTACTTC. Full variable domain (rest looked up from reference TRBV7-9 and TRBJ2-7): DTGVSQNPRHKITKRGQNVTFRCDPISEHNRLYWYRQTLGQGPEFLTYFQNEAQLEKSRLLSDRFSAERPKGSFSTLEIQRTEQGDSAMYLCASSRSGQIDPYEQYFGPGTRLTVT.

The chain combines TRBV5-1 with TRBJ2-7; possible D gene TRBD1, 6 bases. V was cut by 4 bases and J by 3 bases, with 11 bases left in between. Per the germline V gene, CDR1 is SGHRS and CDR2 is YFSETQ. The CDR3 totals 13 residues. DNA of the CDR3: TGCGCCAGCAGCCCGCGGACAGACTACGAGCAGTACTTC. Protein: CASSPRTDYEQYF.

About this clone: Other DNA variants within this sample encode the same CDR3. This chain connects TRBV4-1 to TRBJ1-1; D call uncertain. This CDR3 contains 14 residues. The germline CDR1 and CDR2 sequences are MGHRA and YSYEKL. Trimming pared 0 bases from V and 5 bases from J, leaving 10 bases between. The CDR3 DNA is TGCGCCAGCAGCCAAGAGAGAGGGAATACTGAAGCTTTCTTT. Translating it yields CASSQERGNTEAFF.

V and J are TRBV4-3 and TRBJ2-5; a weak D match, TRBD2 (5 bases). The CDR3 has 15 amino acids. Germline-derived CDR1 and CDR2 are LGHNA and YSLEER. Trimming took off 3 bases at V and 4 bases at J, with 15 bases between the two ends. CDR3 sequence (DNA): TGCGCCAGCAGCCACCCGGAGGCGGGTCCAGAGACCCAGTACTTC. Translated: CASSHPEAGPETQYF.